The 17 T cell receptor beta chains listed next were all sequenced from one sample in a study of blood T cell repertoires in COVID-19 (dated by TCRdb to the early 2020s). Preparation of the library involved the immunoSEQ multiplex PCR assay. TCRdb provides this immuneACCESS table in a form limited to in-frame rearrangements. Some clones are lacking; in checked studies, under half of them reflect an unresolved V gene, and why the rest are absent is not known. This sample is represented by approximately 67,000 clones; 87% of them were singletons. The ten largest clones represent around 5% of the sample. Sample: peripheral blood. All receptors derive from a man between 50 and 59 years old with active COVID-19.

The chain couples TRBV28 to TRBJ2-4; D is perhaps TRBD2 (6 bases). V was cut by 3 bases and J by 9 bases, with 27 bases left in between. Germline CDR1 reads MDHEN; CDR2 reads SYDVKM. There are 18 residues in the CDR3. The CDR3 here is CASSFAETWEEERSIQYF. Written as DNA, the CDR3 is TGTGCCAGCAGTTTCGCAGAGACTTGGGAGGAAGAACGAAGCATTCAGTACTTC.

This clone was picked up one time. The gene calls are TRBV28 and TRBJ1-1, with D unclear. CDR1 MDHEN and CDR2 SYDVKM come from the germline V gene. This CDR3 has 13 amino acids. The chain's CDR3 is CAAADSMNTEAFF. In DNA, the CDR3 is TGTGCTGCCGCGGATTCAATGAACACTGAAGCTTTCTTT.

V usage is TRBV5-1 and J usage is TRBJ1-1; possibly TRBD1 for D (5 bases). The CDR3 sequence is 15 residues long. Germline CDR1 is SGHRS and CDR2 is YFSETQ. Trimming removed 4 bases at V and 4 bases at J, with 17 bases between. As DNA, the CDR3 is TGCGCCAGCAGCGACCAAAGGGGCCTCAGCACTGAAGCTTTCTTT. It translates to CASSDQRGLSTEAFF.

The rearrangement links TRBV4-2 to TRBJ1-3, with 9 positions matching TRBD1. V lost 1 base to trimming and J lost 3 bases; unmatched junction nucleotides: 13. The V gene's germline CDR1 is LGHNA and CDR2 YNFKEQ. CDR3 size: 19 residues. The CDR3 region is CASSQGGGTGGIGGNTIYF. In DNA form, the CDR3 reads TGTGCCAGCAGCCAAGGAGGAGGAACAGGGGGCATTGGTGGAAACACCATATATTTT.

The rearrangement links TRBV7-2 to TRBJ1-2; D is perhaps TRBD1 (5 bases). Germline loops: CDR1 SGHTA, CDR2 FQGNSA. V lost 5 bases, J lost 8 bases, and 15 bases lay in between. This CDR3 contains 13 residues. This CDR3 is CASSPQGIGGYTF. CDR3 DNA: TGTGCCAGCAGCCCCCAGGGTATAGGCGGCTACACCTTC.

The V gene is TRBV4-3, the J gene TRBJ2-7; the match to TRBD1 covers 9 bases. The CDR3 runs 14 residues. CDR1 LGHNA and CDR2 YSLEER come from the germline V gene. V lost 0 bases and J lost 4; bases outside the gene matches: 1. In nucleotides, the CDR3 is TGCGCCAGCAGCCAAGAGACAGGGGGGTACGAGCAGTACTTC. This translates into CASSQETGGYEQYF.

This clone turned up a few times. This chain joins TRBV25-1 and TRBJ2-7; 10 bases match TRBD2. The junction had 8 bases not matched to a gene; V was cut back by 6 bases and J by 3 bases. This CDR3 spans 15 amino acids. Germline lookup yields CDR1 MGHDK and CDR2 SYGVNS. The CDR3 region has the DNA TGTGCCAGCAGCGTGGGACTAGCGAGTAACTACGAGCAGTACTTC. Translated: CASSVGLASNYEQYF.

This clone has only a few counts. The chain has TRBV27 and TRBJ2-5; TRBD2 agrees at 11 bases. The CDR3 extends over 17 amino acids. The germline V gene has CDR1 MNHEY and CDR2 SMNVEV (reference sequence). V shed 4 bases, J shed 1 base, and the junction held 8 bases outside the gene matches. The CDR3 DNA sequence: TGTGCCAGCAGTTCCCTAGGACTAGCGGGCATCCAAGAGACCCAGTACTTC. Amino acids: CASSSLGLAGIQETQYF.

DNA for the CDR3: TGTGCCAGCAGCGTAGCGCAGAGCAGGAATGAAAAACTGTTTTTT. Translating it yields CASSVAQSRNEKLFF. The chain links TRBV9 to TRBJ1-4; D uncertain. The V end lost 0 bases, the J end lost 5 bases, and 11 bases lay between the germline ends. The CDR3 sequence is 15 residues long. Germline V gene sequence: CDR1 SGDLS, CDR2 YYNGEE.

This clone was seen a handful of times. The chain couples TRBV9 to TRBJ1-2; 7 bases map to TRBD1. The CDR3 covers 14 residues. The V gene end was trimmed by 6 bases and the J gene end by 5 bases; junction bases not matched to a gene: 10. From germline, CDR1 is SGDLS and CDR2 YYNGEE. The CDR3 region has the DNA TGTGCCAGCAACAACCGGGACAGAAAGTATGGCTACACCTTC. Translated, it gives CASNNRDRKYGYTF.

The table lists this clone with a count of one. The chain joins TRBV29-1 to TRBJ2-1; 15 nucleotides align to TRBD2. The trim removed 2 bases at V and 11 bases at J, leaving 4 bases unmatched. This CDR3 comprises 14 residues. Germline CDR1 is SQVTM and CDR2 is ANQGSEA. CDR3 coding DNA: TGCAGCGTTGAACTAGGGACTAGCGGGAGGAAGCAGTTCTTC. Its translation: CSVELGTSGRKQFF.

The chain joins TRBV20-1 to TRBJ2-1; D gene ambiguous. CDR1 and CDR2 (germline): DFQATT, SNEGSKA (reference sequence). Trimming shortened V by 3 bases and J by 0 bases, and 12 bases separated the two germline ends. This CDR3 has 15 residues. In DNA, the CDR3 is TGCAGTGCTAGTGCAACTGTTAACTCCTACAATGAGCAGTTCTTC. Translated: CSASATVNSYNEQFF.

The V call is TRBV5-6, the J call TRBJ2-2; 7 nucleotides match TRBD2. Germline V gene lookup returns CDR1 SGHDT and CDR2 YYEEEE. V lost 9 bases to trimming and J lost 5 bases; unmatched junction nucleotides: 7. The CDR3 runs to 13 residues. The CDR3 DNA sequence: TGTGCCACCTTAGCGGGCGGTACCGGGGAGCTGTTTTTT. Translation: CATLAGGTGELFF.

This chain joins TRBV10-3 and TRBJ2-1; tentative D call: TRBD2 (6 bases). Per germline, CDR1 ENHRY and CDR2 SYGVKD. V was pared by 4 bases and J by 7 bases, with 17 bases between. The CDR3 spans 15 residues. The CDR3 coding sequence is TGTGCCATCAGTGGGCGGGAAAGGATGGGGAATGAGCAGTTCTTC. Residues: CAISGRERMGNEQFF.

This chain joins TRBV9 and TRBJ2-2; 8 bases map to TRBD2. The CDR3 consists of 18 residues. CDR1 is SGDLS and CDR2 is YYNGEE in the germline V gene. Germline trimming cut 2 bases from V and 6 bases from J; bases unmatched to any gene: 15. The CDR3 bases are TGTGCCAGCAGCGTCGCCCCGGCCCCGGGACTAGGGGCCGGGGAGCTGTTTTTT. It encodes CASSVAPAPGLGAGELFF. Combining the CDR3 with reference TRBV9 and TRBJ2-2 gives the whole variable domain DSGVTQTPKHLITATGQRVTLRCSPRSGDLSVYWYQQSLDQGLQFLIQYYNGEERAKGNILERFSAQQFPDLHSELNLSSLELGDSALYFCASSVAPAPGLGAGELFFGEGSRLTVL.

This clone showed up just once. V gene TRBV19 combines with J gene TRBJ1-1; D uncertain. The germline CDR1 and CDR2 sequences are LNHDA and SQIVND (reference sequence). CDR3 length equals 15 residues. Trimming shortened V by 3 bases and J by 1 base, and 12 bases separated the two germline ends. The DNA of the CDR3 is TGTGCCAGTAGTATTGTATTCTCGGGGAACACTGAAGCTTTCTTT. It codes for CASSIVFSGNTEAFF. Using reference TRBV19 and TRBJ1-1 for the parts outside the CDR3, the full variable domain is DGGITQSPKYLFRKEGQNVTLSCEQNLNHDAMYWYRQDPGQGLRLIYYSQIVNDFQKGDIAEGYSVSREKKESFPLTVTSAQKNPTAFYLCASSIVFSGNTEAFFGQGTRLTVV.

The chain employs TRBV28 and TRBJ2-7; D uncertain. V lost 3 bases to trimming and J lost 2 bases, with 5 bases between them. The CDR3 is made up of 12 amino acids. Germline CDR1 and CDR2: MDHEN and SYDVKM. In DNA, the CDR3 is TGTGCCAGCAGTTTCTCTACCTACGAGCAGTACTTC. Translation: CASSFSTYEQYF.